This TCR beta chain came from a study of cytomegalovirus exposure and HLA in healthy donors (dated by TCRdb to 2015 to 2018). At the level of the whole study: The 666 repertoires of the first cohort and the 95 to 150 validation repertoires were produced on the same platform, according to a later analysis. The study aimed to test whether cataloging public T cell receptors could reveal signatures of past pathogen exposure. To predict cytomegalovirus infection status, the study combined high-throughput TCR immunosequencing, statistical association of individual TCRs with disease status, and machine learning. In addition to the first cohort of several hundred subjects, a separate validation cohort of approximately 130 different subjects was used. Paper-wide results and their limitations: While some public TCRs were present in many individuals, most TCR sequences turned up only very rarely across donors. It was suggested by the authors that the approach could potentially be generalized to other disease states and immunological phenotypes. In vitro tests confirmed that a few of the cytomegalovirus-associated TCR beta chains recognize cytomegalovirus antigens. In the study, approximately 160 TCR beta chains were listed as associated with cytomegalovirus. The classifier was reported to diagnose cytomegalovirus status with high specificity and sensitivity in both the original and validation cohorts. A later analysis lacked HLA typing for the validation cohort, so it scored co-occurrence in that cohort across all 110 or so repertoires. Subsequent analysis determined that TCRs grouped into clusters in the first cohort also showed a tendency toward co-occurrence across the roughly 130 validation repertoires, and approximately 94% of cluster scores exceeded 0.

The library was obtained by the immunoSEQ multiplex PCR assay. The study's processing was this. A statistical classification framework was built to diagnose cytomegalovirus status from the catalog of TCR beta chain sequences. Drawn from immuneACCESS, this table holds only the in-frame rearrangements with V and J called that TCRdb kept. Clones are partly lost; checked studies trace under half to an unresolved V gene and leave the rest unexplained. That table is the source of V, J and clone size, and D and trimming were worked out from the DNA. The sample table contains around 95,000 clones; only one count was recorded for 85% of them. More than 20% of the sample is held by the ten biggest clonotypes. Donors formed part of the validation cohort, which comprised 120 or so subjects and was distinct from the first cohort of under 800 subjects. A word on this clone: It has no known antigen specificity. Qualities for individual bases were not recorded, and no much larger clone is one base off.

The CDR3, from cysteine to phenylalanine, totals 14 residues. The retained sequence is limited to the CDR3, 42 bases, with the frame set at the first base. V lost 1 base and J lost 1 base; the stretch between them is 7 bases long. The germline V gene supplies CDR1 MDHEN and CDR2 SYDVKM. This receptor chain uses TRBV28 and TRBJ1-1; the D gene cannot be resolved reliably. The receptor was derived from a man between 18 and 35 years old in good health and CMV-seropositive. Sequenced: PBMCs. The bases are TGTGCCAGCAGTTTATTGGCGGGGAACACTGAAGCTTTCTTT. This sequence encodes CASSLLAGNTEAFF. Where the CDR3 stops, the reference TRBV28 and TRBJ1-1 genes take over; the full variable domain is DVKVTQSSRYLVKRTGEKVFLECVQDMDHENMFWYRQDPGLGLRLIYFSYDVKMKEKGDIPEGYSVSREKKERFSLILESASTNQTSMYLCASSLLAGNTEAFFGQGTRLTVV.